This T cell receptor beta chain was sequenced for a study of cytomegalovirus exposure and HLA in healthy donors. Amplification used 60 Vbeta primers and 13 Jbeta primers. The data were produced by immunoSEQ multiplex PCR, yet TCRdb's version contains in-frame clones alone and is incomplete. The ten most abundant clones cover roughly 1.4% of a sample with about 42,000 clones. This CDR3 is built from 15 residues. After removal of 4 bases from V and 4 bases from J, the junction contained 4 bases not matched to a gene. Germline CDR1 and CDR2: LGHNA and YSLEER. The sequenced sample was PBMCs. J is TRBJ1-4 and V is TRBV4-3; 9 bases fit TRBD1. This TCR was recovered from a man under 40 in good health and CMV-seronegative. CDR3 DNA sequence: TGCGCCAGCAGCCGGGACAGGGCGATTAATGAAAAACTGTTTTTT. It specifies CASSRDRAINEKLFF.